The 30 T cell receptor beta chains in this list originate from one sample, sequenced in a study of blood T cell repertoires in COVID-19. The repertoire was sequenced with immunoSEQ multiplex PCR; TCRdb's copy has only in-frame clones and lacks some. The sample contains 180,000 or so clones, about 86% of which appear only once. Sequencing was done on a sample of peripheral blood. These receptors were collected from a man aged 18 to 29 with acute or convalescent COVID-19.

The chain links TRBV5-5 to TRBJ2-7; TRBD2 is a possible D gene (5 bases). The CDR3 consists of 13 residues. The germline V gene encodes CDR1 SGHKS and CDR2 YYEKEE (reference sequence). Trimming stripped 1 base from V and 7 bases from J, with 12 bases between. The CDR3 loop is CASSLLPRAEQYV. The CDR3 DNA follows: TGTGCCAGCAGCTTGTTGCCGAGGGCGGAGCAGTACGTC.

This clone came up once. The V gene is TRBV20-1, the J gene TRBJ1-2; the D is unclear. Trimming removed 3 bases from V and 5 bases from J, with 7 bases in between. Per the germline V gene, CDR1 is DFQATT and CDR2 is SNEGSKA (reference sequence). CDR3 length: 11 residues. The CDR3 reads CSARSVYGYTF. The CDR3 DNA reads as TGCAGTGCTAGGTCGGTGTATGGCTACACCTTC.

The chain carries TRBV7-6 and TRBJ2-3; TRBD2 agrees at 7 bases. This CDR3 has 15 amino acids. Trimming took 1 base from V and 5 from J; bases not matched to a gene: 6. In germline, CDR1 is SGHVS, CDR2 FNYEAQ. CDR3 loop: CASSLVGGSVDTQYF. CDR3 coding DNA: TGTGCCAGCAGCTTAGTCGGGGGGTCGGTAGATACGCAGTATTTT.

The genes are TRBV2 and TRBJ1-5, with 7 positions matching TRBD1. The CDR3 length is 15 residues. V dropped 2 bases and J dropped 3; count of bases not matched to a gene: 4. Germline CDR1 is SNHLY and CDR2 is FYNNEI. This CDR3 is CASSESDRHNQPQHF. The CDR3 region has the DNA TGTGCCAGCAGTGAATCGGACAGGCACAATCAGCCCCAGCATTTT. The full variable domain, with the rest looked up from reference TRBV2 and TRBJ1-5, is EPEVTQTPSHQVTQMGQEVILRCVPISNHLYFYWYRQILGQKVEFLVSFYNNEISEKSEIFDDQFSVERPDGSNFTLKIRSTKLEDSAMYFCASSESDRHNQPQHFGDGTRLSIL.

The chain has TRBV24-1 and TRBJ1-3; the D is unclear. The CDR3 loop spans 15 amino acids. Germline V gene sequence: CDR1 KGHDR, CDR2 SFDVKD. Trimming took off 2 bases at V and 4 bases at J, with 11 bases between the two ends. The chain's CDR3 is CATSDSGSLGNTIYF. The CDR3 coding sequence is TGTGCCACCAGTGATTCCGGTAGCCTAGGAAACACCATATATTTT.

This chain uses TRBV7-8 with TRBJ1-5; D not certain. Germline CDR1 is SGHVS and CDR2 is FQNEAQ. This CDR3 region has 18 residues. V was clipped by 5 bases and J by 0 bases, with 20 bases between them. CDR3 protein: CASSPEAGSLYSNQPQHF. CDR3 DNA: TGTGCCAGCAGCCCAGAGGCGGGTTCGCTTTATAGCAATCAGCCCCAGCATTTT.

V and J are TRBV9 and TRBJ1-3, with TRBD1 matching over 7 bases. The CDR3 consists of 16 residues. The V segment lost 3 bases and the J segment 2 bases; nucleotides outside the gene matches: 8. Germline V gene data show CDR1 as SGDLS and CDR2 as YYNGEE. For the CDR3, the DNA is TGTGCCAGCAGCGCCCGACAGGGTCTAACTGGAAACACCATATATTTT. Residues: CASSARQGLTGNTIYF. The complete variable domain, with remaining parts taken from reference TRBV9 and TRBJ1-3, reads DSGVTQTPKHLITATGQRVTLRCSPRSGDLSVYWYQQSLDQGLQFLIQYYNGEERAKGNILERFSAQQFPDLHSELNLSSLELGDSALYFCASSARQGLTGNTIYFGEGSWLTVV.

The chain carries TRBV30 and TRBJ2-2; D is undetermined. This CDR3 region has 14 residues. Germline V gene lookup returns CDR1 GTSNPN and CDR2 SVGIG (reference sequence). V dropped 2 bases and J dropped 7 bases, with 14 bases sitting between them. CDR3 DNA: TGTGCCTGGAGTCCAGACTCCCGTTACGGGGAGCTGTTTTTT. It encodes CAWSPDSRYGELFF. The variable domain in full, completed from reference TRBV30 and TRBJ2-2, reads SQTIHQWPATLVQPVGSPLSLECTVEGTSNPNLYWYRQAAGRGLQLLFYSVGIGQISSEVPQNLSASRPQDRQFILSSKKLLLSDSGFYLCAWSPDSRYGELFFGEGSRLTVL.

The chain employs TRBV11-3 and TRBJ2-5; tentatively, D is TRBD2 (6 bases). V was trimmed by 4 bases and J by 5 bases, leaving 17 bases between them. The CDR3 is 15 residues long. CDR1 is SGHNT and CDR2 is YENEEA in the germline V gene. CDR3 coding DNA: TGTGCCAGCAGCTCCGGCCAACTGGAGGGGGAGACCCAGTACTTC. Amino acids: CASSSGQLEGETQYF.

This chain joins TRBV27 and TRBJ2-5; 10 bases line up with TRBD1. Germline CDR1 and CDR2: MNHEY and SMNVEV (reference sequence). Trimming cost V 8 bases and J 7 bases; bases outside gene matches: 10. The CDR3 runs 14 residues. This chain's CDR3 is CASAGTGVWGTQYF. The CDR3 bases are TGTGCCAGCGCCGGGACAGGGGTTTGGGGGACCCAGTACTTC.

The chain carries TRBV28 and TRBJ1-5, with D perhaps matching TRBD1 (5 bases). The CDR3 extends over 14 amino acids. Trimming cost V 2 bases and J 5 bases, with 10 bases left between them. CDR1 and CDR2 from the germline V gene are MDHEN and SYDVKM. CDR3 in amino acids: CASSLIGEDQPQHF. The CDR3 DNA is TGTGCCAGCAGTTTAATAGGGGAGGATCAGCCCCAGCATTTT.

This chain links TRBV6-1 with TRBJ1-1; a possible D gene is TRBD1 (6 bases). The V end was cut by 2 bases, the J end by 0 bases, with 10 bases between. Germline V lookup: CDR1 MNHNS, CDR2 SASEGT. The CDR3 consists of 15 residues. CDR3 sequence reads: CASSERGHLNTEAFF. DNA of the CDR3: TGTGCCAGCAGTGAAAGGGGACACCTGAACACTGAAGCTTTCTTT.

This clone was counted a few times. This chain uses TRBV6-4 with TRBJ1-5; a possible D gene is TRBD1 (5 bases). From germline, CDR1 is MRHNA and CDR2 SNTAGT. CDR3 length: 14 amino acids. V dropped 4 bases and J dropped 0 bases, with 7 bases sitting between them. CDR3 coding DNA: TGTGCCAGCAGTGTAGACAGTAGCAATCAGCCCCAGCATTTT. Translation gives CASSVDSSNQPQHF.

V gene TRBV7-2 combines with J gene TRBJ1-4, with D perhaps matching TRBD1 (6 bases). The germline gives CDR1 SGHTA, CDR2 FQGNSA. Trimming shortened V by 5 bases and J by 8 bases, and 15 bases separated the two germline ends. The CDR3 is made up of 14 amino acids. The CDR3 sequence: CASSPQGSEEKLFF. CDR3 nucleotides: TGTGCCAGCAGCCCCCAGGGGAGTGAGGAAAAACTGTTTTTT.

The chain links TRBV29-1 to TRBJ2-1, with 7 bases lining up with TRBD1. The CDR3 consists of 14 residues. The J segment lost 3 bases and the V segment lost 4 bases, leaving 6 bases of the junction unmatched. Germline loops: CDR1 SQVTM, CDR2 ANQGSEA. CDR3 amino acids: CSVALTGIYNEQFF. The CDR3 nucleotides are TGCAGCGTTGCCCTGACAGGGATCTACAATGAGCAGTTCTTC.

The rearrangement joins TRBV7-9 to TRBJ2-3, with D unclear. Per the germline V gene, CDR1 is SEHNR and CDR2 is FQNEAQ (reference sequence). V was trimmed by 3 bases and J by 2 bases, leaving 6 bases between them. The CDR3 is 13 residues long. The CDR3 sequence: CASSFPNTDTQYF. The CDR3 DNA is TGTGCCAGCAGCTTCCCTAACACAGATACGCAGTATTTT.

The chain has TRBV7-8 and TRBJ1-1, with 9 bases identical to TRBD1. The V and J ends lost 3 bases and 1 base, in that order; junction bases with no gene match: 12. Germline V lookup: CDR1 SGHVS, CDR2 FQNEAQ. The CDR3 has 18 residues. CDR3 sequence (DNA): TGTGCCAGCAGCTTCGCGGGACAGGGAATTGGGGCGAACACTGAAGCTTTCTTT. Translation: CASSFAGQGIGANTEAFF.

The V gene is TRBV18, the J gene TRBJ2-3; 13 nucleotides align to TRBD2. The V gene's germline CDR1 is KGHSH and CDR2 LQKENI. This CDR3 spans 16 amino acids. The ends lost 5 bases at V and 3 bases at J; junction bases unmatched: 5. The CDR3 loop reads CASSATSGGPTDTQYF. CDR3 nucleotide sequence: TGTGCCAGCTCAGCGACTAGCGGGGGGCCTACAGATACGCAGTATTTT.

The chain is built from TRBV3-1 (or the pseudogene TRBV3-2) and TRBJ1-1; perhaps TRBD1 as D (6 bases). Germline V gene data show CDR1 as LGHDT and CDR2 as YNNKEL (reference sequence). V shed 2 bases and J shed 6 bases, with 13 bases lying between them. This CDR3 is built from 14 residues. CDR3 in amino acids: CASSQSTGWAEAFF. The DNA of the CDR3 is TGTGCCAGCAGCCAAAGCACAGGGTGGGCTGAAGCTTTCTTT.

CDR3 amino acids: CASSPIATNEKLFF. DNA of the CDR3: TGTGCCAGCAGCCCCATTGCAACTAATGAAAAACTGTTTTTT. This rearrangement joins TRBV6-5 to TRBJ1-4; D unresolved. The CDR3 extends over 14 amino acids. CDR1 MNHEY and CDR2 SVGAGI come from the germline V gene. The germline V and J ends were trimmed by 6 bases and 0 bases, with 8 bases remaining between them.

The gene calls are TRBV2 and TRBJ2-3; tentative D call: TRBD1 (5 bases). The germline V and J ends were trimmed by 4 bases and 0 bases, with 11 bases remaining between them. CDR1 SNHLY and CDR2 FYNNEI come from the germline V gene. This CDR3 is built from 15 residues. The CDR3 region is CASSAQGTSTDTQYF. Written as DNA, the CDR3 is TGTGCCAGCAGTGCCCAGGGCACTAGCACAGATACGCAGTATTTT.

This chain uses TRBV19 with TRBJ1-4, with D uncertain. V was trimmed by 2 bases and J by 0 bases, leaving 7 bases between them. Germline CDR1 reads LNHDA; CDR2 reads SQIVND (reference sequence). The CDR3 length is 15 residues. In DNA, the CDR3 is TGTGCCAGTAGTATACGACTTGCAACTAATGAAAAACTGTTTTTT. The encoded protein is CASSIRLATNEKLFF.

V is TRBV2 and J is TRBJ2-4; 7 nucleotides match TRBD2. Germline-derived CDR1 and CDR2 are SNHLY and FYNNEI. CDR3 size: 16 residues. Trimming cost V 10 bases and J 1 base; bases outside gene matches: 13. The CDR3 DNA reads TGTGCCATCACCGACACCCGGGGGGAGGCCAAAAACATTCAGTACTTC. Protein: CAITDTRGEAKNIQYF.

The chain is built from TRBV5-8 and TRBJ2-2; possibly TRBD1 for D (6 bases). From germline, CDR1 is SGHTS and CDR2 YDEGEE. The CDR3 consists of 15 residues. CDR3 loop: CASWWRTDYTGELFF. The CDR3 coding sequence is TGTGCTAGTTGGTGGAGGACAGACTACACCGGGGAGCTGTTTTTT.

The chain has TRBV5-5 and TRBJ1-4; the D is unclear. CDR1 is SGHKS and CDR2 is YYEKEE in the germline V gene (reference sequence). With 4 bases removed from V and 4 bases from J, the gap between germline ends came to 14 bases. The CDR3 totals 15 residues. The CDR3 loop reads CASSAEFSGNEKLFF. The CDR3, as DNA: TGTGCCAGCAGCGCGGAGTTTTCGGGTAATGAAAAACTGTTTTTT.

This chain joins TRBV7-8 and TRBJ1-1; 7 bases fit TRBD1. The CDR3 has 14 residues. V shed 5 bases, J shed 1 base, and the junction held 4 bases outside the gene matches. In germline, CDR1 is SGHVS, CDR2 FQNEAQ. The CDR3, as DNA: TGTGCCAGCAGCACAGGGGCAGGGAACACTGAAGCTTTCTTT. Its translation is CASSTGAGNTEAFF. Looking up the rest from reference TRBV7-8 and TRBJ1-1 gives the full variable domain: GAGVSQSPRYKVAKRGQDVALRCDPISGHVSLFWYQQALGQGPEFLTYFQNEAQLDKSGLPSDRFFAERPEGSVSTLKIQRTQQEDSAVYLCASSTGAGNTEAFFGQGTRLTVV.

The chain employs TRBV9 and TRBJ1-1; 8 bases map to TRBD1. V lost 0 bases and J lost 4; bases outside the gene matches: 14. Germline V gene sequence: CDR1 SGDLS, CDR2 YYNGEE. The CDR3 length is 18 residues. The CDR3 reads CASSVVSVRGHVSTEAFF. Here the CDR3 DNA reads TGTGCCAGCAGCGTAGTCTCGGTCAGGGGGCATGTCAGCACTGAAGCTTTCTTT.

The chain recombines TRBV24-1 with TRBJ2-2; D gene uncertain. V was pared by 3 bases and J by 7 bases, with 8 bases between. CDR1 is KGHDR, CDR2 SFDVKD, per germline. CDR3 length equals 13 residues. This chain's CDR3 is CATSDPLSGELFF. CDR3 coding DNA: TGTGCCACCAGTGATCCTCTAAGCGGGGAGCTGTTTTTT.

This clone was picked up one time. The chain is built from TRBV6-5 and TRBJ2-7, with D possibly being TRBD1 (6 bases). Germline V CDR1 and CDR2: MNHEY, SVGAGI. The ends were cut back, 0 bases at V and 2 bases at J, with 8 bases in the middle. This CDR3 has 14 amino acids. CDR3 sequence (DNA): TGTGCCAGCAGTTACTCCGCAGGGGCCTACGAGCAGTACTTC. Translating it yields CASSYSAGAYEQYF.

This clone was found once. The chain joins TRBV19 to TRBJ2-7; possibly TRBD1 for D (6 bases). This CDR3 contains 15 residues. Germline V CDR1 and CDR2: LNHDA, SQIVND (reference sequence). The V gene lost 3 bases and the J gene lost 5 bases, with 17 bases spanning the gap. The CDR3 DNA follows: TGTGCCAGTAGTATGGGCAGGGGCGCCTTAGACGAGCAGTACTTC. This translates into CASSMGRGALDEQYF.